The clone carrying this T cell receptor beta chain was seen many times. Its matching antigen is unknown. The authors prepared the TCRbeta library with unique molecular identifiers. MiXCR was run by TCRdb on the PCR reads, yielding one entry per CDR3 protein. The sample carries around 440,000 distinct CDR3 sequences, approximately 10% recorded once. These data come from a study of T-cell reconstitution after alpha-beta-depleted transplantation in children. Points from the study as a whole: Day-60 TCRbeta diversity that was high in some patients was derived from surviving recipient T cells and thymic progenitors. The authors attributed T-cell counts and diversity one year after transplant mostly to newly produced T cells. After transplant, at about two months, alpha-beta T cells were reportedly derived from several hundred expanded graft clones.

The material sequenced was PBMCs, taken before TCRalphabeta/CD19-depleted stem cell transplant. This clonotype originated in a child under 10 years old with inherited bone marrow failure, due to receive a stem cell transplant.

The CDR3 DNA reads TGTGCCAGCAGCGGGACGGGACAGGGTTTCCACGAGCAGTACTTC. Translation gives CASSGTGQGFHEQYF. This chain uses TRBV5-4 with TRBJ2-7; TRBD1 matches at 9 bases. J lost 5 bases, V lost 4 bases, and 10 bases had no gene match. The CDR3 has 15 amino acids. CDR1 and CDR2 (germline): SGHNT, YYREEE (reference sequence).